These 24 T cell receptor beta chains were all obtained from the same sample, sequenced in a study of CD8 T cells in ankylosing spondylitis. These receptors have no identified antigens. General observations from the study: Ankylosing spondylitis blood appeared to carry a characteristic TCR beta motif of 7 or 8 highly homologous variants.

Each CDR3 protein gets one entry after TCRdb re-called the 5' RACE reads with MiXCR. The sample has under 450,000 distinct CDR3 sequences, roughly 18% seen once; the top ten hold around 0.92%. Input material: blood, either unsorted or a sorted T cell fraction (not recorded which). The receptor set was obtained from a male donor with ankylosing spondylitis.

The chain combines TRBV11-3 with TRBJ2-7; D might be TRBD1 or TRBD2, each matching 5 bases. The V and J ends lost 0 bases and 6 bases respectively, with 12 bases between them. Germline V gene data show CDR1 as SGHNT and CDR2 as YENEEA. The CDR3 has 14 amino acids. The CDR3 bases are TGTGCCAGCAGCTTAGATTACACGAGGGGCGAGCAGTACTTC. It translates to CASSLDYTRGEQYF.

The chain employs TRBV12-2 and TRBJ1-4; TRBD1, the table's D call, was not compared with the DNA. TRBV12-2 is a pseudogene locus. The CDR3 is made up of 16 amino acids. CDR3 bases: TGTGCAAGTCGCCCAGAGGCCGGGACAGGTTACGAAAAACTGTTTTTT. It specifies CASRPEAGTGYEKLFF.

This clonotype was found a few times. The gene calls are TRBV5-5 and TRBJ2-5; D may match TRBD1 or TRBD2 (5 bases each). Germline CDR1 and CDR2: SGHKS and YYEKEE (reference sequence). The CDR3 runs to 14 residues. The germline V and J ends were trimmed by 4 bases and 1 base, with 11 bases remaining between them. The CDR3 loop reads CASSARDGQETQYF. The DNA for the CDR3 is TGTGCCAGCAGCGCTAGGGACGGCCAAGAGACCCAGTACTTC.

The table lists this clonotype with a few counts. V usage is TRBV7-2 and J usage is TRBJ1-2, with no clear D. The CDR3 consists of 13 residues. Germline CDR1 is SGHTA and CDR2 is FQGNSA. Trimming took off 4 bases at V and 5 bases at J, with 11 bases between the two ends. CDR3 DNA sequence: TGTGCCAGCAGCTCAGCCACTGGGTATGGCTACACCTTC. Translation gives CASSSATGYGYTF. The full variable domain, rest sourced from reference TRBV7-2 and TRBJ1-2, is GAGVSQSPSNKVTEKGKDVELRCDPISGHTALYWYRQSLGQGLEFLIYFQGNSAPDKSGLPSDRFSAERTGGSVSTLTIQRTQQEDSAVYLCASSSATGYGYTFGSGTRLTVV.

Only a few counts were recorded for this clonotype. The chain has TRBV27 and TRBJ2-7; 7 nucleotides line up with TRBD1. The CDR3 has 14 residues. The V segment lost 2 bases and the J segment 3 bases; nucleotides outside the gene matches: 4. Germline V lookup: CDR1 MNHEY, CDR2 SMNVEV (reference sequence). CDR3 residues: CASSLRQGDYEQYF. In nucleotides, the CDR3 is TGTGCCAGCAGTTTACGACAGGGCGACTACGAGCAGTACTTC.

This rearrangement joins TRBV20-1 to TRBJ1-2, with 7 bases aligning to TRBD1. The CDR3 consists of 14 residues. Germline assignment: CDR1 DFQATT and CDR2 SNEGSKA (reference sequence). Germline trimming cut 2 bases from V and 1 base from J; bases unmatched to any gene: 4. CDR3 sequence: CSARPGGINYGYTF. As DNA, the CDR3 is TGCAGTGCTAGACCAGGGGGTATTAACTATGGCTACACCTTC.

The chain's CDR3 is CASSPQADDQPQHF. CDR3 nucleotide sequence: TGTGCCAGCTCACCACAGGCAGACGATCAGCCCCAGCATTTT. The V and J genes are TRBV18 and TRBJ1-5; D gene uncertain. Germline-derived CDR1 and CDR2 are KGHSH and LQKENI. V was cut by 1 base and J by 5 bases, with 9 bases left in between. This CDR3 comprises 14 residues. Combining the CDR3 with reference TRBV18 and TRBJ1-5 gives the whole variable domain NAGVMQNPRHLVRRRGQEARLRCSPMKGHSHVYWYRQLPEEGLKFMVYLQKENIIDESGMPKERFSAEFPKEGPSILRIQQVVRGDSAAYFCASSPQADDQPQHFGDGTRLSIL.

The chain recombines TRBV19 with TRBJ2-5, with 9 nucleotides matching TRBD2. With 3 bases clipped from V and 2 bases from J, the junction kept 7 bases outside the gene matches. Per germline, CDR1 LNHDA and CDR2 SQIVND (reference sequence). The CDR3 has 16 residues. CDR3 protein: CASSMGGAGGQETQYF. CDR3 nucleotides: TGTGCCAGTAGTATGGGGGGAGCGGGAGGTCAAGAGACCCAGTACTTC.

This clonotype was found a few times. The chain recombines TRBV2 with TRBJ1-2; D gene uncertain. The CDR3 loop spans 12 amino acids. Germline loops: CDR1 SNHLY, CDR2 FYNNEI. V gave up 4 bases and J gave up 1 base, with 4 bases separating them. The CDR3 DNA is TGTGCCAGCAGTGTCCTTAACTATGGCTACACCTTC. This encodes CASSVLNYGYTF.

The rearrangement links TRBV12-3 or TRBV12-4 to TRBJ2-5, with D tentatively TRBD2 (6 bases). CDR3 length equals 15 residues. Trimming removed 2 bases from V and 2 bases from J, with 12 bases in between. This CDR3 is CASSLRGLPQETQYF. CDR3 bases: TGTGCCAGCAGTTTACGGGGACTTCCTCAAGAGACCCAGTACTTC.

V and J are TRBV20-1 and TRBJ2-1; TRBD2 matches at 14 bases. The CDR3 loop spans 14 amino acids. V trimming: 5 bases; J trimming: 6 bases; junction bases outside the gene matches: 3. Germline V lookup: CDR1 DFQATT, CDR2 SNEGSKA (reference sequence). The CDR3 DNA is TGCAGTGCTGTGACTAGCGGGAGGGCCAATGAGCAGTTCTTC. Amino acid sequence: CSAVTSGRANEQFF.

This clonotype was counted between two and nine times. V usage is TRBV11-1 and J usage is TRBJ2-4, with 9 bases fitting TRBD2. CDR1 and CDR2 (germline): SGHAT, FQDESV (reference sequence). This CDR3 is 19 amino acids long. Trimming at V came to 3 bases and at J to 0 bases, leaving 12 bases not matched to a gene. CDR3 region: CASSFEKREAQLAKNIQYF. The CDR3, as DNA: TGTGCCAGCAGCTTCGAAAAGCGGGAGGCCCAACTAGCCAAAAACATTCAGTACTTC.

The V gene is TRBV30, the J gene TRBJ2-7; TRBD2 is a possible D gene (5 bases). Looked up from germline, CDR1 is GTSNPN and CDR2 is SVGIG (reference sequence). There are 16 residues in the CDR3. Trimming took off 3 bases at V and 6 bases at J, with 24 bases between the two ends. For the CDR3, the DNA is TGTGCCTGGAGGAAGGGTGGAGGTTGGGGTCGTACCGAGCAGTACTTC. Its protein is CAWRKGGGWGRTEQYF.

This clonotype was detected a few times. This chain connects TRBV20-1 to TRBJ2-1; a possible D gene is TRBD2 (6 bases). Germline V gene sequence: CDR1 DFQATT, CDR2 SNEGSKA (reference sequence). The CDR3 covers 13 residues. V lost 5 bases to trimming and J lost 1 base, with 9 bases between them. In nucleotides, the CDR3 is TGCAGTGCTGGGACTCGATCCTACAATGAGCAGTTCTTC. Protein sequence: CSAGTRSYNEQFF.

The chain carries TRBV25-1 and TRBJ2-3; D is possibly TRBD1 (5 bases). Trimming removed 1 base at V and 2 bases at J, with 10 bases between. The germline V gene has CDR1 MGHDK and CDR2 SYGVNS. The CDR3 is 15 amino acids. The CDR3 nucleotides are TGTGCCAGCAGTGAATCCCAGGGATCCACAGATACGCAGTATTTT. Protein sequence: CASSESQGSTDTQYF.

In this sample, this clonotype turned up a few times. CDR3 amino acids: CASSGQGRLETQYF. In nucleotides, the CDR3 is TGTGCCAGCAGTGGTCAGGGGCGGTTGGAGACCCAGTACTTC. J is TRBJ2-5 and V is TRBV25-1; possible D gene TRBD1, 6 bases. CDR3 length: 14 residues. CDR1 is MGHDK, CDR2 SYGVNS, per germline. The V and J ends lost 4 bases and 5 bases respectively, with 14 bases between them. Together with reference TRBV25-1 and TRBJ2-5, the CDR3 gives the full variable domain: EADIYQTPRYLVIGTGKKITLECSQTMGHDKMYWYQQDPGMELHLIHYSYGVNSTEKGDLSSESTVSRIRTEHFPLTLESARPSHTSQYLCASSGQGRLETQYFGPGTRLLVL.

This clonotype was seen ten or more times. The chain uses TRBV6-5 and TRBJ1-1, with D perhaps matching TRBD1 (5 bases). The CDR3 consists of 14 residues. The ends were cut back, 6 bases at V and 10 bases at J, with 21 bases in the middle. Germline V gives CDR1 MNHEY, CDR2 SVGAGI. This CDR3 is CASRNIEGSLGAFF. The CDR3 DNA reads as TGTGCCAGCAGAAACATCGAGGGGAGCCTAGGAGCTTTCTTT.

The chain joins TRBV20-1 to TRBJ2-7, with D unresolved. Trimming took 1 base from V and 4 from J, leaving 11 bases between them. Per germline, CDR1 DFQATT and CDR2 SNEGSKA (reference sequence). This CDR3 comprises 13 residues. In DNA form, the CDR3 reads TGCAGTGCTAGAGGGGCGCGGAGTTACGAGCAGTACTTC. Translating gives CSARGARSYEQYF.

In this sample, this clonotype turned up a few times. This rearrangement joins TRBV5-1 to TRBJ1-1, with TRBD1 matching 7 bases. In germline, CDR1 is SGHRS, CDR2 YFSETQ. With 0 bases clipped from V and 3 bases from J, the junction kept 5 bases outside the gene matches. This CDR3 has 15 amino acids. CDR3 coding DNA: TGCGCCAGCAGCTTGGGGCAGGGGGACCACACTGAAGCTTTCTTT. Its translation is CASSLGQGDHTEAFF. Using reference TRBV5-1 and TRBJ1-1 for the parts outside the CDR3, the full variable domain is KAGVTQTPRYLIKTRGQQVTLSCSPISGHRSVSWYQQTPGQGLQFLFEYFSETQRNKGNFPGRFSGRQFSNSRSEMNVSTLELGDSALYLCASSLGQGDHTEAFFGQGTRLTVV.

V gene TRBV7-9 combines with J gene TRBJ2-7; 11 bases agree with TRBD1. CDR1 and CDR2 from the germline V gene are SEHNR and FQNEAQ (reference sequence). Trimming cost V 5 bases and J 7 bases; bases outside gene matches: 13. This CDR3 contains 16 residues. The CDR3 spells CASSPRGGTGGGEQYF. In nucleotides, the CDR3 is TGTGCCAGCAGCCCCCGCGGGGGGACAGGGGGTGGGGAGCAGTACTTC.

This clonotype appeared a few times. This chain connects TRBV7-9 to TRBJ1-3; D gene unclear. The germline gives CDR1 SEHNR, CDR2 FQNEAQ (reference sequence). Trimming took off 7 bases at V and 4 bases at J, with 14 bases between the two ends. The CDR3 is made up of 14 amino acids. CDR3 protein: CASNERESGNTIYF. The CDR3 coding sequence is TGTGCCAGCAACGAGAGGGAGTCCGGAAACACCATATATTTT.

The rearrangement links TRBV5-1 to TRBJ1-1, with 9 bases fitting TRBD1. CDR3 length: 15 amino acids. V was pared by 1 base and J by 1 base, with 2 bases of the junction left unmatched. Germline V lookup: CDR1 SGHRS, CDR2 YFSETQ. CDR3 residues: CASSLRQGGNTEAFF. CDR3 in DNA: TGCGCCAGCAGCTTGAGACAGGGGGGGAACACTGAAGCTTTCTTT.

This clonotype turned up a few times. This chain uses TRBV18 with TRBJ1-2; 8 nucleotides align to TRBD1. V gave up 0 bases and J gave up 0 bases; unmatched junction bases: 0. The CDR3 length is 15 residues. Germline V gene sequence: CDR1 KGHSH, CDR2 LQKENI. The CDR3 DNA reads TGTGCCAGCTCACCACCGGGACAGGCTAACTATGGCTACACCTTC. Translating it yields CASSPPGQANYGYTF.

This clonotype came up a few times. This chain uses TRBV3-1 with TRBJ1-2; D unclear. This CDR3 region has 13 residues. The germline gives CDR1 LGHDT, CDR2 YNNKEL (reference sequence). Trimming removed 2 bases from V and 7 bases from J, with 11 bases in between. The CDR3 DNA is TGTGCCAGCAGCCAACAAACAGTTCTTGGCTACACCTTC. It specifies CASSQQTVLGYTF.